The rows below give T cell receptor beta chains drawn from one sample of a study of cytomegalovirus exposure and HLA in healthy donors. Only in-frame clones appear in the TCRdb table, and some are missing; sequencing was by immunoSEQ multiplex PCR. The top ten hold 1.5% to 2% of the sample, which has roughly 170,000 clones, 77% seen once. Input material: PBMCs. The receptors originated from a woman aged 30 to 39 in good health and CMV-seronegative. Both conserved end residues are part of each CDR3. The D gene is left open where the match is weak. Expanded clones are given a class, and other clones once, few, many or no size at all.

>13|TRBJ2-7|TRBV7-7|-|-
CVSSPGQRYEQYF
TGTGTCAGCAGCCCCGGACAGAGGTACGAGCAGTACTTC
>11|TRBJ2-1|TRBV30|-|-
CAWSSGGEQFF
TGTGCCTGGAGTAGCGGTGGTGAGCAGTTCTTC
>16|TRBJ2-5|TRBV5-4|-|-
CASSTGSGGKGETQYF
TGTGCCAGCAGCACCGGTTCCGGGGGAAAGGGAGAGACCCAGTACTTC
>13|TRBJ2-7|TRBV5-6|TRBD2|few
CASSGGGSYEQYF
TGTGCCAGCAGCGGCGGGGGGTCCTACGAGCAGTACTTC
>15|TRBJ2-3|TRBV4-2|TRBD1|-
CASSQAQGATDTQYF
TGTGCCAGCAGCCAAGCGCAGGGGGCCACAGATACGCAGTATTTT
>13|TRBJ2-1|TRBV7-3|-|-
CASSLGSGGGQFF
TGTGCCAGCAGCTTAGGGTCGGGCGGAGGACAGTTCTTC
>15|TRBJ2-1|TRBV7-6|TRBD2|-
CASSLSSGRAGEQFF
TGTGCCAGCAGCTTAAGCAGCGGGAGGGCCGGTGAGCAGTTCTTC
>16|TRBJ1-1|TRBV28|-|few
CASSLLPLTEYTEAFF
TGTGCCAGCAGTTTGTTACCTTTAACAGAGTACACTGAAGCTTTCTTT
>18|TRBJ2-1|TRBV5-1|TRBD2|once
CASSLAWGTSGGFNEQFF
TGCGCCAGCAGCTTGGCCTGGGGGACTAGCGGGGGGTTCAATGAGCAGTTCTTC
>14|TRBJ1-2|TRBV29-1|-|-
CSVKRPTANYGYTF
TGCAGCGTTAAGAGGCCCACTGCTAACTATGGCTACACCTTC
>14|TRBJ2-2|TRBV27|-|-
CATARGMNTGELFF
TGTGCCACAGCCCGGGGGATGAACACCGGGGAGCTGTTTTTT
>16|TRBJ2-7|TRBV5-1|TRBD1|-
CASSLGPGQGYYEQYF
TGCGCCAGCAGCTTGGGACCGGGACAGGGTTATTACGAGCAGTACTTC
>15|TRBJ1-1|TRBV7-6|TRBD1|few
CASSLAERDSLEAFF
TGTGCCAGCAGCTTAGCCGAACGGGACAGCCTCGAAGCTTTCTTT
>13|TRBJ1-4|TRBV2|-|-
CASSGRTNEKLFF
TGTGCCAGCAGTGGGAGGACTAATGAAAAACTGTTTTTT
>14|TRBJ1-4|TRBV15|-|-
CATSSKGTGEKLFF
TGTGCCACCAGCAGTAAAGGGACTGGTGAAAAACTGTTTTTT
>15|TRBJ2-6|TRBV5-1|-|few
CASSLDSHGANVLTF
TGCGCCAGCAGCTTGGACAGTCACGGGGCCAACGTCCTGACTTTC
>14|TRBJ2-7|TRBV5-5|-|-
CASSLAVGVSEQYF
TGTGCCAGCAGCTTGGCGGTAGGGGTCTCCGAGCAGTACTTC
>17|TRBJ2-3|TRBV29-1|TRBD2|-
CSVVPPGGLAGTSTQYF
TGCAGCGTTGTCCCACCGGGGGGTCTAGCGGGGACTAGTACGCAGTATTTT
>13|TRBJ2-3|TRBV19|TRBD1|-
CASSMGDRDTQYF
TGTGCCAGTAGTATGGGGGACAGGGATACGCAGTATTTT
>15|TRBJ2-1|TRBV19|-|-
CASTPSGGLGYEQFF
TGTGCCAGTACCCCCTCCGGGGGACTGGGCTATGAGCAGTTCTTC
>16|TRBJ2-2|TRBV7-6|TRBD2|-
CASTNLAGGYHGELFF
TGTGCCAGCACGAATCTAGCGGGGGGGTACCACGGGGAGCTGTTTTTT
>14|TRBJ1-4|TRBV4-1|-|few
CASSQRVLNEKLFF
TGCGCCAGCAGCCAACGGGTTCTTAATGAAAAACTGTTTTTT
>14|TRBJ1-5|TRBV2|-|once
CASSRDRTGQPQHF
TGTGCCAGCAGCCGAGACAGGACGGGGCAGCCCCAGCATTTT
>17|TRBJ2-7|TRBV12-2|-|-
CASRLGGLGDSSYEQYF
TGTGCAAGTCGCTTAGGAGGATTGGGGGACAGCTCCTACGAGCAGTACTTC
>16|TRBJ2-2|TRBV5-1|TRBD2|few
CASSWSSGRSSGELFF
TGCGCCAGCAGCTGGTCTAGCGGGAGGTCCAGCGGGGAGCTGTTTTTT
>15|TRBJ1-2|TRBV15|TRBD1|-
CATSRSTGDSYGYTF
TGTGCCACCAGCAGATCAACAGGGGACAGCTATGGCTACACCTTC